The clone carrying this T cell receptor beta chain was recorded a few times. The ends were cut back, 5 bases at V and 3 bases at J, with 10 bases in the middle. Germline lookup yields CDR1 SEHNR and CDR2 FQNEAQ (reference sequence). The CDR3 has 14 amino acids. Specified time point: patch test 2, 6 weeks after DPC sensitization. The treatment denotes: therapeutic diphenylcyclopropenone sensitization with weekly scalp DPC. The study drew its donors from alopecia patients who were 18 to 70 years old and suitable for DPC. This record comes from a study of human T cells and chemical hapten exposure. Per the study methods: Per sample, the median was around 96,000 TCRs, with values from approximately 25,000 to 650,000. In TCRdb, the RACE reads were re-called with MiXCR into one record per CDR3 protein. The V and J calls follow TCRdb's processing rather than the paper's. This sample has 110,000 to 150,000 distinct CDR3 sequences, with 10% to 15% found just once.

Sequenced material: whole blood, taken in connection with sensitization to the hapten diphenylcyclopropenone (DPC). The V gene is TRBV7-9, the J gene TRBJ2-2, with D possibly matching TRBD2 (5 bases). The receptor was derived from a woman in her forties or fifties with alopecia areata. Some clones in this sample may be carry-over from other donors' samples. The CDR3 reads CASSPREYTGELFF. In DNA form, the CDR3 reads TGTGCCAGCAGCCCTAGGGAGTACACCGGGGAGCTGTTTTTT.